This TCR beta chain was retrieved from a study of cytomegalovirus exposure and HLA in healthy donors. This clone was seen a few times. Germline loops: CDR1 LNHDA, CDR2 SQIVND (reference sequence). The V segment lost 4 bases and the J segment 4 bases; nucleotides outside the gene matches: 12. This CDR3 is 17 amino acids long. In the PCR, 60 Vbeta and 13 Jbeta primers were used. Measured with immunoSEQ multiplex PCR; TCRdb has only the in-frame clones, and not every one. The repertoire has roughly 200,000 clones, under 85% of them found once; the top ten carry about 1.6%. Sample: PBMCs. The TCR sequence derives from a man over 45 in good health and CMV-seronegative. The chain joins TRBV19 to TRBJ1-4; 7 positions match TRBD1. Here the CDR3 reads CASSNLLPDRRNEKLFF. The CDR3 DNA follows: TGTGCCAGTAGTAACCTCCTTCCGGACAGGCGTAATGAAAAACTGTTTTTT.